The 20 T cell receptor beta chains below all came from one sample that was sequenced in a study of metastatic and nonmetastatic thyroid tumors. Nobody among the patients had been given any treatment before thyroid surgery. Through MiXCR, TCRdb re-clonotyped the PCR reads. Counted here are 33,000 or so clones, around 7% occurring once; the ten biggest clones make up 43%. Sequencing input: blood. These receptors originate from a female donor with papillary thyroid cancer or a benign thyroid nodule (not recorded which). Some clones in this sample may be carry-over from other donors' samples.

In the case of this clone: This sample includes further DNA sequences coding for the same CDR3. The chain uses TRBV6-1 and TRBJ1-2; 11 bases align to TRBD1. The germline CDR1 and CDR2 sequences are MNHNS and SASEGT. The CDR3 extends over 16 amino acids. The ends lost 6 bases at V and 11 bases at J; junction bases unmatched: 17. CDR3 sequence (DNA): TGTGCCAGCAGGAGCAAATCTGGACAGGGGGCAGGTGGTTACACCTTC. Translated, it gives CASRSKSGQGAGGYTF.

In this sample, this clone turned up many times. The rearrangement joins TRBV2 to TRBJ1-4; D unclear. Germline V gene lookup returns CDR1 SNHLY and CDR2 FYNNEI. Trimming pared 6 bases from V and 8 bases from J, leaving 13 bases between. CDR3 length: 13 amino acids. The CDR3 here is CASSPRLTEKLFF. The CDR3 region has the DNA TGTGCCAGCAGCCCAAGACTGACAGAAAAACTGTTTTTT.

Ten or more counts support this clone. The chain links TRBV7-3 to TRBJ1-5; TRBD1 is a possible D gene (5 bases). The CDR3 is 19 amino acids. From germline, CDR1 is SGHTA and CDR2 FQGTGA. Trimming stripped 4 bases from V and 0 bases from J, with 22 bases between. The CDR3 sequence is CASSSPPVCRVYSNQPQHF. The DNA of the CDR3 is TGTGCCAGCAGCTCCCCGCCGGTCTGCAGGGTGTATAGCAATCAGCCCCAGCATTTT.

In its sample, this clone was seen many times. The rearrangement links TRBV7-3 to TRBJ2-3; 10 bases are shared with TRBD2. CDR3 length equals 18 residues. V lost 1 base to trimming and J lost 6 bases; unmatched junction nucleotides: 13. Germline values: CDR1 SGHTA, CDR2 FQGTGA. The CDR3 nucleotides read TGTGCCAGCAGCTTAATGTACAGCGGGGGGGCGATTACGGATACGCAGTATTTT. Translating gives CASSLMYSGGAITDTQYF.

This clone was counted at least ten times. The rearrangement joins TRBV29-1 to TRBJ2-2; D uncertain. Germline V gene lookup returns CDR1 SQVTM and CDR2 ANQGSEA. The CDR3 covers 12 residues. Trimming cost V 7 bases and J 5 bases, with 11 bases left between them. The CDR3 region is CSAESDTGELFF. The CDR3 DNA is TGCAGCGCCGAGTCGGATACCGGGGAGCTGTTTTTT.

This clone occurred many times. The genes are TRBV20-1 and TRBJ1-3, with 10 bases lining up with TRBD1. The CDR3 runs 17 residues. J lost 0 bases, V lost 1 base, and 6 bases had no gene match. Germline lookup yields CDR1 DFQATT and CDR2 SNEGSKA (reference sequence). CDR3 sequence reads: CSARAPGQGNSGNTIYF. The CDR3 coding sequence is TGCAGTGCTAGAGCTCCGGGACAGGGGAACTCTGGAAACACCATATATTTT.

The table lists this clone with many counts. V and J are TRBV5-1 and TRBJ2-7; 7 nucleotides agree with TRBD2. Trimming removed 3 bases from V and 4 bases from J; junction bases left unmatched: 13. The CDR3 is 16 residues long. Germline lookup yields CDR1 SGHRS and CDR2 YFSETQ. The CDR3: CASSWGGSRGQYEQYF. CDR3 nucleotides: TGCGCCAGCAGCTGGGGGGGGTCCCGAGGGCAATACGAGCAGTACTTC.

On this clone: This clone may be a read error of a much larger clone one base away. The chain joins TRBV7-9 to TRBJ2-2, with D unresolved. V was trimmed by 8 bases and J by 13 bases, leaving 14 bases between them. CDR3 length equals 11 residues. Germline CDR1 and CDR2: SEHNR and FQNEAQ (reference sequence). The DNA for the CDR3 is TGTGCCAGCGAAATCGGTTGGGGGCTGTTTTTT. Protein sequence: CASEIGWGLFF.

The chain combines TRBV2 with TRBJ1-2; D is possibly TRBD1 (6 bases). Trimming removed 5 bases at V and 5 bases at J, with 18 bases between. The CDR3 length is 15 residues. Germline CDR1 is SNHLY and CDR2 is FYNNEI. The CDR3 nucleotides read TGTGCCAGCAGTCGCAGTAGCGGGACAAATTATGGCTACACCTTC. Translating it yields CASSRSSGTNYGYTF.

This clone was detected many times. This chain uses TRBV20-1 with TRBJ1-3; D remains unclear. Trimming stripped 2 bases from V and 10 bases from J, with 15 bases between. CDR1 and CDR2 (germline): DFQATT, SNEGSKA (reference sequence). This CDR3 has 13 amino acids. CDR3 nucleotides: TGCAGTGCTAGACACGGGGTGGAAAGTACCATATATTTT. It yields the protein CSARHGVESTIYF.

Many counts were recorded for this clone. The chain has TRBV20-1 and TRBJ2-1, with 9 nucleotides matching TRBD2. Per germline, CDR1 DFQATT and CDR2 SNEGSKA (reference sequence). J gave up 4 bases and V 3 bases, and 13 bases lay outside the gene matches. The CDR3 is 17 residues long. CDR3 nucleotide sequence: TGCAGTGCTAGCCTCGGCAGGGCTAGCGGGGATTACAATGAGCAGTTCTTC. It yields the protein CSASLGRASGDYNEQFF.

This clone was found many times. The J gene is TRBJ2-1, the V gene TRBV5-5; TRBD1 or TRBD2 may be the D gene (6 bases each). The V gene lost 1 base and the J gene lost 0 bases, with 17 bases spanning the gap. This CDR3 contains 18 residues. In germline, CDR1 is SGHKS, CDR2 YYEKEE (reference sequence). CDR3 residues: CASSLSHLGGGSYNEQFF. The DNA of the CDR3 is TGTGCCAGCAGCTTGTCTCATCTCGGAGGGGGCTCCTACAATGAGCAGTTCTTC.

In its sample, this clone was seen many times. J is TRBJ2-7 and V is TRBV28, with 9 nucleotides matching TRBD1. V trimming: 3 bases; J trimming: 5 bases; junction bases outside the gene matches: 8. The CDR3 consists of 15 residues. Per the germline V gene, CDR1 is MDHEN and CDR2 is SYDVKM. The CDR3 region is CASSFPGQGTHEQYF. CDR3 nucleotides: TGTGCCAGCAGTTTTCCGGGACAGGGAACCCACGAGCAGTACTTC.

On this clone: This clone may be a read error of a much larger clone one base away. The chain joins TRBV5-1 to TRBJ2-7; D is possibly TRBD2 (6 bases). CDR1 and CDR2 from the germline V gene are SGHRS and YFSETQ. The CDR3 contains 15 residues. The DNA of the CDR3 is TGCGCCAGCATCTTGGATGGACTATTATCCTACGAGCAGTACTTC. Protein product: CASILDGLLSYEQYF. The entire variable domain, with the rest obtained from reference TRBV5-1 and TRBJ2-7, is as follows: KAGVTQTPRYLIKTRGQQVTLSCSPISGHRSVSWYQQTPGQGLQFLFEYFSETQRNKGNFPGRFSGRQFSNSRSEMNVSTLELGDSALYLCASILDGLLSYEQYFGPGTRLTVT.

There are many counts of this clone. The chain employs TRBV19 and TRBJ2-7, with unresolved D. The CDR3 is 13 residues long. The V end was cut by 9 bases, the J end by 0 bases, with 12 bases between. Germline-derived CDR1 and CDR2 are LNHDA and SQIVND (reference sequence). CDR3 amino acids: CASSSPGSYEQYF. In DNA form, the CDR3 reads TGTGCCAGCTCATCCCCGGGCTCCTACGAGCAGTACTTC.

This clone was found many times. The V and J genes are TRBV4-1 and TRBJ2-3; D not certain. The length of the CDR3 is 15 residues. Germline assignment: CDR1 MGHRA and CDR2 YSYEKL. V was trimmed by 2 bases and J by 0 bases, leaving 9 bases between them. In nucleotides, the CDR3 is TGCGCCAGCAGCCAACAGCCAGGTAGCACAGATACGCAGTATTTT. This sequence encodes CASSQQPGSTDTQYF.

Ten or more counts support this clone. J is TRBJ1-4 and V is TRBV30, with unresolved D. V lost 3 bases, J lost 4 bases, and 9 bases lay in between. The CDR3 has 13 amino acids. CDR1 GTSNPN and CDR2 SVGIG come from the germline V gene (reference sequence). The CDR3 loop is CAWRLASNEKLFF. The CDR3 DNA follows: TGTGCCTGGAGACTGGCGAGTAATGAAAAACTGTTTTTT.

This clone was observed at least ten times. This chain links TRBV2 with TRBJ2-2; D gene unclear. The V and J ends lost 6 bases and 1 base respectively, with 12 bases between them. Germline V CDR1 and CDR2: SNHLY, FYNNEI. CDR3 length: 15 amino acids. The CDR3 here is CASRGPLLNTGELFF. The CDR3 region has the DNA TGTGCCAGCAGAGGACCGTTACTGAACACCGGGGAGCTGTTTTTT.

By sample fraction, this clone is medium-sized. The gene calls are TRBV6-1 and TRBJ1-2; D uncertain. Deletions cut 1 base from V and 4 bases from J, with 4 bases between. The CDR3 has 12 residues. In germline, CDR1 is MNHNS, CDR2 SASEGT. CDR3 loop: CASSEVGYGYTF. CDR3 sequence (DNA): TGTGCCAGCAGTGAAGTCGGCTATGGCTACACCTTC.

This clone was counted many times. Other DNA sequences of this sample code for an identical CDR3. The V and J genes are TRBV9 and TRBJ2-1; 10 bases are a match to TRBD2. CDR1 is SGDLS and CDR2 is YYNGEE in the germline V gene. The trim removed 4 bases at V and 3 bases at J, leaving 10 bases unmatched. The length of the CDR3 is 17 residues. CDR3 in DNA: TGTGCCAGCAGCCCCTTCCCCACTAGCGGGAACTACAATGAGCAGTTCTTC. It encodes CASSPFPTSGNYNEQFF.